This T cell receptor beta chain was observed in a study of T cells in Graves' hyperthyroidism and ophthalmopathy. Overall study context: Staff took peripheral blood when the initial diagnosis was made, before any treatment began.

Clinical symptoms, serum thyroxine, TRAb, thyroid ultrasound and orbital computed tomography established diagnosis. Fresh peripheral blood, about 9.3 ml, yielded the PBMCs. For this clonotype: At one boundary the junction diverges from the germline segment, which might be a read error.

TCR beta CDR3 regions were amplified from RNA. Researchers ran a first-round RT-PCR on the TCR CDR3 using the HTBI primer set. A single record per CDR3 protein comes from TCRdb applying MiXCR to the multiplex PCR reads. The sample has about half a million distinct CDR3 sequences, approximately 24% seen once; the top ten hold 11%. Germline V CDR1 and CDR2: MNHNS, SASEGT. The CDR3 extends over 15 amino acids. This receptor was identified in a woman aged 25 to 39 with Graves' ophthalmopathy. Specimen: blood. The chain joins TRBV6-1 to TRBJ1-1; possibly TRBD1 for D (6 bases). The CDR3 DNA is TGTGCCAGCAGCCACAGGGTCTGGGTGAACTCTGAAGCTTTCTTT. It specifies CASSHRVWVNSEAFF.